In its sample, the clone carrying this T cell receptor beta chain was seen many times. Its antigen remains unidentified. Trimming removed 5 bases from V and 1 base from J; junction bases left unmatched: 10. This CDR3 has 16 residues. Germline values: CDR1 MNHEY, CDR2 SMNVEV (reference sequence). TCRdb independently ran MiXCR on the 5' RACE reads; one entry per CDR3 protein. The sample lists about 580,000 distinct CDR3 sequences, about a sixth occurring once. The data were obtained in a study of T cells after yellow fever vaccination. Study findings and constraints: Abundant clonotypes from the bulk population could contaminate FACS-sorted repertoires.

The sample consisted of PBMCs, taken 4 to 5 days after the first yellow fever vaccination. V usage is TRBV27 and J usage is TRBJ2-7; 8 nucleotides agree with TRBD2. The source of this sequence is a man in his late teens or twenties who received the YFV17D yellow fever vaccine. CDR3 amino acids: CASSPFGGASSYEQYV. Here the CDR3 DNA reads TGTGCCAGCAGTCCGTTCGGGGGGGCCTCGTCCTACGAGCAGTACGTC.